A single sample is the source of the 11 T cell receptor beta chains below, sequenced in a study of PD-1 blockade in classical Hodgkin lymphoma. All patients relapsed after autologous stem cell transplantation, and brentuximab vedotin exposure varied. Only in-frame clones appear in the TCRdb table, and some are missing; sequencing was by immunoSEQ multiplex PCR. The sample lists about 93,000 clones, 80% to 95% occurring once. Source: peripheral blood mononuclear cells (PBMCs), taken before the second cycle of nivolumab. All receptors come from a human donor with classical Hodgkin lymphoma.

The chain is built from TRBV30 and TRBJ1-5; D unresolved. Trimming took off 0 bases at V and 5 bases at J, with 8 bases between the two ends. This CDR3 contains 13 residues. Germline V CDR1 and CDR2: GTSNPN, SVGIG (reference sequence). Here the CDR3 DNA reads TGTGCCTGGAGTGTAAGGTCGGATCAGCCCCAGCATTTT. It specifies CAWSVRSDQPQHF.

The genes are TRBV30 and TRBJ1-2, with a tentative D call TRBD1 (5 bases). The CDR3 runs 18 residues. CDR1 GTSNPN and CDR2 SVGIG come from the germline V gene (reference sequence). V shed 2 bases and J shed 2 bases, with 24 bases lying between them. CDR3 sequence reads: CAWSPSRIRQAGNYGYTF. The CDR3 DNA reads TGTGCCTGGAGTCCCTCCAGGATCCGGCAGGCAGGGAACTATGGCTACACCTTC.

This CDR3 reads CASSLGTGENTDTQYF. Here the CDR3 DNA reads TGTGCCAGCAGCTTAGGAACAGGGGAAAACACAGATACGCAGTATTTT. The rearrangement links TRBV13 to TRBJ2-3; 7 bases agree with TRBD1. CDR3 size: 16 residues. Looked up from germline, CDR1 is PRHDT and CDR2 is FYEKMQ (reference sequence). Unmatched junction bases numbered 5, after V lost 0 bases and J lost 2 bases.

The rearrangement joins TRBV5-1 to TRBJ1-1, with D possibly being TRBD1 (6 bases). The CDR3 loop spans 14 amino acids. The germline V gene encodes CDR1 SGHRS and CDR2 YFSETQ. Trimming took 4 bases from V and 0 from J, leaving 10 bases between them. The chain's CDR3 is CASSRQVLNTEAFF. The CDR3 DNA reads TGCGCCAGCAGCCGACAGGTCCTGAACACTGAAGCTTTCTTT. The full variable domain, completed using reference TRBV5-1 and TRBJ1-1, is KAGVTQTPRYLIKTRGQQVTLSCSPISGHRSVSWYQQTPGQGLQFLFEYFSETQRNKGNFPGRFSGRQFSNSRSEMNVSTLELGDSALYLCASSRQVLNTEAFFGQGTRLTVV.

V usage is TRBV6-5 and J usage is TRBJ1-2; 10 bases align to TRBD1. The CDR3 has 16 amino acids. With V trimmed by 2 bases and J by 7 bases, 10 bases remained unmatched. Germline V gene sequence: CDR1 MNHEY, CDR2 SVGAGI. In DNA form, the CDR3 reads TGTGCCAGCAGTTACGGTCCTAGGGGACAGGGGTTTGGCTACACCTTC. Translating it yields CASSYGPRGQGFGYTF.

V gene TRBV30 combines with J gene TRBJ2-1, with 8 bases matching TRBD2. Germline lookup yields CDR1 GTSNPN and CDR2 SVGIG (reference sequence). CDR3 length equals 14 residues. V lost 7 bases to trimming and J lost 3 bases; unmatched junction nucleotides: 8. For the CDR3, the DNA is TGTGCCTTCTCCGGGACTAGTCGCTACAATGAGCAGTTCTTC. This gives the protein CAFSGTSRYNEQFF.

The CDR3 DNA is TGTGCCTGGAGTGGAAGCCTCAATCAGCCCCAGCATTTT. It codes for CAWSGSLNQPQHF. The rearrangement joins TRBV30 to TRBJ1-5; D remains unclear. CDR3 size: 13 residues. The ends were cut back, 1 base at V and 3 bases at J, with 7 bases in the middle. Germline V gives CDR1 GTSNPN, CDR2 SVGIG (reference sequence).

The CDR3 DNA sequence: TGTGCCAGCAGCAGTCAACTCACAGATACGCAGTATTTT. Translation gives CASSSQLTDTQYF. The chain joins TRBV5-4 to TRBJ2-3; D is uncertain. V shed 4 bases and J shed 2 bases, with 8 bases lying between them. The length of the CDR3 is 13 residues. Germline CDR1 reads SGHNT; CDR2 reads YYREEE (reference sequence).

This clone has more than one count but fewer than ten. The rearrangement uses TRBV11-3 and TRBJ2-7, with 11 bases identical to TRBD2. Trimming took 6 bases from V and 1 from J; bases not matched to a gene: 20. Germline CDR1 reads SGHNT; CDR2 reads YENEEA. This CDR3 spans 20 amino acids. As DNA, the CDR3 is TGTGCCAGCAGGGGGGATAAATTACTAGCGGGAGAGTTCCTGTCCTACGAGCAGTACTTC. It yields the protein CASRGDKLLAGEFLSYEQYF.

J is TRBJ2-1 and V is TRBV5-1; 7 nucleotides align to TRBD2. The CDR3 is 17 amino acids. The germline V gene has CDR1 SGHRS and CDR2 YFSETQ. J was trimmed by 7 bases and V by 2 bases; bases with no gene match: 15. DNA of the CDR3: TGCGCCAGCAGCTTTGTACTAGACTCGCGGGGGTGGAATGAGCAGTTCTTC. Its protein product is CASSFVLDSRGWNEQFF.

The rearrangement uses TRBV13 and TRBJ2-5; D might be TRBD1 or TRBD2, each matching 7 bases. Looked up from germline, CDR1 is PRHDT and CDR2 is FYEKMQ (reference sequence). V lost 1 base, J lost 0 bases, and 18 bases lay in between. CDR3 length: 18 residues. CDR3 residues: CASSLALGRGGNQETQYF. The CDR3 region has the DNA TGTGCCAGCAGCTTAGCCCTCGGCAGGGGGGGGAACCAAGAGACCCAGTACTTC. The variable domain in full, completed from reference TRBV13 and TRBJ2-5, reads AAGVIQSPRHLIKEKRETATLKCYPIPRHDTVYWYQQGPGQDPQFLISFYEKMQSDKGSIPDRFSAQQFSDYHSELNMSSLELGDSALYFCASSLALGRGGNQETQYFGPGTRLLVL.